One sample yielded the 26 T cell receptor beta chains listed below, sequenced in a study of T cells after yellow fever vaccination. TCRdb redid the calling of the 5' RACE reads with MiXCR, one entry per CDR3 protein. The sample has 500,000 to 650,000 distinct CDR3 sequences; 12% are singletons. Here the sequenced sample was PBMCs, taken on the day of the yellow fever booster vaccination. The receptors shown here come from a man younger than 45 who received the YFV17D yellow fever vaccine.

CDR3 nucleotide sequence: TGTGCCAGCAGCTCGGTAGCGGGAGGGACCGGGGAGCTGTTTTTT. It translates to CASSSVAGGTGELFF. The chain joins TRBV7-9 to TRBJ2-2, with TRBD2 identical over 11 bases. Trimming removed 4 bases from V and 5 bases from J; junction bases left unmatched: 3. Germline V gives CDR1 SEHNR, CDR2 FQNEAQ (reference sequence). The CDR3 runs 15 residues.

This clonotype was picked up a small number of times. The chain employs TRBV7-9 and TRBJ2-5; 8 nucleotides match TRBD1. This CDR3 comprises 16 residues. V lost 1 base, J lost 0 bases, and 4 bases stayed unmatched. Per germline, CDR1 SEHNR and CDR2 FQNEAQ (reference sequence). CDR3 DNA sequence: TGTGCCAGCAGCTTAGGGACAGGGTCCAACCAAGAGACCCAGTACTTC. Its protein product is CASSLGTGSNQETQYF.

The chain couples TRBV6-2 or TRBV6-3 to TRBJ2-1, with TRBD1 matching over 11 bases. CDR1 and CDR2 from the germline V gene are MNHEY and SVGEGT. V was clipped by 6 bases and J by 5 bases; unmatched bases: 3. The CDR3 runs to 14 residues. The CDR3 DNA reads TGTGCCAGCAGGGACAGGGGGCTCAACAATGAGCAGTTCTTC. Translating it yields CASRDRGLNNEQFF.

The chain employs TRBV25-1 and TRBJ2-1; D not certain. The V gene lost 4 bases and the J gene lost 6 bases, with 13 bases spanning the gap. The CDR3 extends over 14 amino acids. Germline CDR1 MGHDK, CDR2 SYGVNS. The CDR3: CASSAAKGLNEQFF. For the CDR3, the DNA is TGTGCCAGCAGTGCTGCGAAGGGTCTCAATGAGCAGTTCTTC.

Only a few counts were recorded for this clonotype. This chain connects TRBV9 to TRBJ1-1; no definite D call. This CDR3 region has 15 residues. Germline-derived CDR1 and CDR2 are SGDLS and YYNGEE. Trimming removed 1 base at V and 2 bases at J, with 12 bases between. Here the CDR3 reads CASSVSQRENTEAFF. CDR3 in DNA: TGTGCCAGCAGCGTAAGTCAGAGGGAAAACACTGAAGCTTTCTTT. Complete variable domain (other parts from reference TRBV9 and TRBJ1-1): DSGVTQTPKHLITATGQRVTLRCSPRSGDLSVYWYQQSLDQGLQFLIQYYNGEERAKGNILERFSAQQFPDLHSELNLSSLELGDSALYFCASSVSQRENTEAFFGQGTRLTVV.

The chain joins TRBV6-5 to TRBJ2-1, with TRBD2 matching over 7 bases. Trimming cost V 0 bases and J 7 bases; bases outside gene matches: 9. This CDR3 has 16 residues. In germline, CDR1 is MNHEY, CDR2 SVGAGI. CDR3 protein: CASSYSLAVYGNEQFF. The CDR3 coding sequence is TGTGCCAGCAGTTACTCCCTAGCGGTTTATGGTAATGAGCAGTTCTTC.

This clonotype was detected only a few times. The J gene is TRBJ1-5, the V gene TRBV6-5, with 8 nucleotides matching TRBD1. V was clipped by 4 bases and J by 10 bases; unmatched bases: 15. The length of the CDR3 is 16 residues. The germline V gene has CDR1 MNHEY and CDR2 SVGAGI. The CDR3 nucleotides are TGTGCCAGCAGTTCCATAGCCGGGACAGGCGAACCCCCCCAGCATTTT. Translating it yields CASSSIAGTGEPPQHF.

This clonotype appeared many times. The rearrangement joins TRBV5-5 to TRBJ2-2; D unresolved. The germline V gene has CDR1 SGHKS and CDR2 YYEKEE (reference sequence). The CDR3 contains 13 residues. Trimming took off 0 bases at V and 5 bases at J, with 5 bases between the two ends. The CDR3 DNA is TGTGCCAGCAGCTTGGACGTGACCGGGGAGCTGTTTTTT. Its translation is CASSLDVTGELFF.

This clonotype turned up a few times. The chain employs TRBV3-1 and TRBJ2-2; a possible D gene is TRBD1 (5 bases). The germline gives CDR1 LGHDT, CDR2 YNNKEL (reference sequence). The CDR3 loop spans 15 amino acids. V lost 1 base, J lost 6 bases, and 12 bases lay in between. CDR3 DNA: TGTGCCAGCAGCCAAGTCTCGCAGGGTGCCGGGGAGCTGTTTTTT. Protein: CASSQVSQGAGELFF.

This clonotype occurred a few times. The gene calls are TRBV20-1 and TRBJ2-3; TRBD2 matches 7 bases. This CDR3 has 14 amino acids. The junction had 6 bases not matched to a gene; V was cut back by 3 bases and J by 3 bases. CDR1 and CDR2 from the germline V gene are DFQATT and SNEGSKA (reference sequence). The chain's CDR3 is CSARPSGNTDTQYF. CDR3 nucleotides: TGCAGTGCTAGGCCTAGCGGAAATACAGATACGCAGTATTTT.

This clonotype was observed a handful of times. This sequence joins TRBV9 and TRBJ2-7; 9 bases map to TRBD2. Trimming removed 3 bases from V and 0 bases from J; junction bases left unmatched: 7. This CDR3 is built from 16 residues. The germline CDR1 and CDR2 sequences are SGDLS and YYNGEE. This chain's CDR3 is CASSASGGRASYEQYF. CDR3 sequence (DNA): TGTGCCAGCAGCGCGAGCGGCGGGAGGGCCTCCTACGAGCAGTACTTC.

This clonotype was counted between two and nine times. This chain joins TRBV23-1 and TRBJ2-7; TRBD2 agrees at 7 bases. TRBV23-1 is noted as an ORF with a role that remains uncertain. Germline trimming cut 8 bases from V and 6 bases from J; bases unmatched to any gene: 22. The CDR3 is 17 amino acids. The chain's CDR3 is CASGPGSSGSIAGEQYF. CDR3 DNA sequence: TGCGCCAGCGGTCCGGGGTCGAGCGGGTCGATAGCGGGCGAGCAGTACTTC.

The sample holds a few counts of this clonotype. The chain recombines TRBV5-1 with TRBJ2-7, with a tentative D call TRBD2 (6 bases). The CDR3 is made up of 15 amino acids. The germline V gene encodes CDR1 SGHRS and CDR2 YFSETQ. Deletions cut 0 bases from V and 6 bases from J, with 16 bases between. The CDR3 sequence is CASSLAGGLSPEQYF. In DNA form, the CDR3 reads TGCGCCAGCAGCTTGGCCGGGGGATTGAGCCCCGAGCAGTACTTC.

The sample holds many counts of this clonotype. This CDR3 is CASSLVPGGGETQYF. In DNA form, the CDR3 reads TGCGCCAGCAGCTTGGTGCCCGGGGGCGGAGAGACCCAGTACTTC. V gene TRBV5-1 combines with J gene TRBJ2-5; D is tentatively TRBD1 or TRBD2 (6 bases each). The length of the CDR3 is 15 residues. Germline V gene lookup returns CDR1 SGHRS and CDR2 YFSETQ. Trimming stripped 0 bases from V and 4 bases from J, with 13 bases between.

This clonotype turned up a few times. This chain connects TRBV10-3 to TRBJ2-7; D is uncertain. This CDR3 comprises 13 residues. Trimming shortened V by 6 bases and J by 4 bases, and 13 bases separated the two germline ends. Germline CDR1 is ENHRY and CDR2 is SYGVKD. Written as DNA, the CDR3 is TGTGCCATCAGCTACAGTATCGGGTACGAGCAGTACTTC. Translating gives CAISYSIGYEQYF.

The chain links TRBV7-2 to TRBJ2-3; D is tentatively TRBD1 or TRBD2 (5 bases each). This CDR3 has 14 amino acids. Trimming removed 5 bases from V and 6 bases from J, with 15 bases in between. Germline V gene data show CDR1 as SGHTA and CDR2 as FQGNSA. CDR3 coding DNA: TGTGCCAGCAGCCGGGACCCCCAAGTCGATACGCAGTATTTT. Translating gives CASSRDPQVDTQYF.

This clonotype has more than one count but fewer than ten. The rearrangement joins TRBV5-1 to TRBJ2-5; 14 nucleotides line up with TRBD2. The J segment lost 5 bases and the V segment lost 3 bases, leaving 9 bases of the junction unmatched. There are 17 residues in the CDR3. CDR1 is SGHRS and CDR2 is YFSETQ in the germline V gene. CDR3 DNA: TGCGCCAGCAGCTCCCCGACTAGCGGGAGGGCCAAGGAGACCCAGTACTTC. It yields the protein CASSSPTSGRAKETQYF.

This clonotype was recorded many times. The chain is built from TRBV20-1 and TRBJ1-2, with 9 bases identical to TRBD1. CDR1 is DFQATT, CDR2 SNEGSKA, per germline (reference sequence). The CDR3 length is 12 residues. The J segment lost 3 bases and the V segment lost 5 bases, leaving 1 base of the junction unmatched. The CDR3 loop reads CSARQGDYGYTF. CDR3 nucleotides: TGCAGTGCTCGACAGGGGGACTATGGCTACACCTTC.

The sample holds a few counts of this clonotype. The chain is built from TRBV7-2 and TRBJ2-3; 9 bases are a match to TRBD2. The CDR3 is 16 amino acids. V lost 5 bases and J lost 4; bases outside the gene matches: 10. Germline CDR1 is SGHTA and CDR2 is FQGNSA. CDR3 loop: CASSRESGRLADTQYF. The CDR3 DNA sequence: TGTGCCAGCAGCCGAGAGAGCGGGAGGTTGGCAGATACGCAGTATTTT.

This clonotype appeared many times. The gene calls are TRBV15 and TRBJ2-4; tentatively, D is TRBD1 (6 bases). Looked up from germline, CDR1 is LNHNV and CDR2 is YYDKDF (reference sequence). The CDR3 is made up of 15 amino acids. Trimming left V 1 base short and J 9 bases short, with 16 bases between. The CDR3 nucleotides are TGTGCCACCAGCAGAGGAAACAGGGAGAGGTCCATTCAGTACTTC. Translated, it gives CATSRGNRERSIQYF.

This clonotype was recorded a few times. The V gene is TRBV20-1, the J gene TRBJ2-6; D not certain. V lost 1 base and J lost 1, with 14 bases in between. The length of the CDR3 is 17 residues. Germline assignment: CDR1 DFQATT and CDR2 SNEGSKA (reference sequence). This chain's CDR3 is CSARGGILRSGANVLTF. In DNA, the CDR3 is TGCAGTGCTAGAGGTGGGATCTTGAGGTCTGGGGCCAACGTCCTGACTTTC.

This clonotype was seen a handful of times. The CDR3 nucleotides are TGCAGTGCCGAGAACGGGGGTGTAGACACCGGGGAGCTGTTTTTT. Translated: CSAENGGVDTGELFF. This sequence joins TRBV20-1 and TRBJ2-2; tentatively, D is TRBD2 (6 bases). The germline V and J ends were trimmed by 6 bases and 3 bases, with 17 bases remaining between them. Germline V gene sequence: CDR1 DFQATT, CDR2 SNEGSKA (reference sequence). This CDR3 has 15 amino acids.

The V and J genes are TRBV12-3 or TRBV12-4 and TRBJ2-3, with 10 bases lining up with TRBD2. This CDR3 contains 15 residues. V was pared by 6 bases and J by 0 bases, with 3 bases of the junction left unmatched. The CDR3 DNA follows: TGTGCCAGCAGAACGACTAGCGGGAGCACAGATACGCAGTATTTT. Translated, it gives CASRTTSGSTDTQYF.

The rearrangement joins TRBV4-2 to TRBJ2-5; D not certain. This CDR3 is built from 13 residues. Between the trimmed V and J ends, which lost 4 bases and 11 bases, there was a span of 17 bases. The germline V gene encodes CDR1 LGHNA and CDR2 YNFKEQ. The CDR3 DNA reads as TGTGCCAGCAGCCGAGAACAGACGGACCGTCAGTACTTC. Amino acids: CASSREQTDRQYF.

V usage is TRBV5-1 and J usage is TRBJ2-5, with TRBD1 matching 9 bases. J was trimmed by 0 bases and V by 1 base; bases with no gene match: 10. The CDR3 consists of 18 residues. Germline CDR1 is SGHRS and CDR2 is YFSETQ. The CDR3 coding sequence is TGCGCCAGCAGCTTGAAGGTCCGAGGACAGGGGTACCAAGAGACCCAGTACTTC. Amino acid sequence: CASSLKVRGQGYQETQYF.

This clonotype was found many times. The V call is TRBV2, the J call TRBJ2-7; D possibly corresponds to TRBD1 (5 bases). This CDR3 spans 11 amino acids. Trimming pared 7 bases from V and 2 bases from J, leaving 6 bases between. Germline V gene data show CDR1 as SNHLY and CDR2 as FYNNEI. The CDR3 bases are TGTGCCAGCAAAGGGGCCTACGAGCAGTACTTC. It encodes CASKGAYEQYF.